This passage covers 5 T cell receptor beta chains from one sample sequenced in a study of shared clonotypes between healthy human individuals. CD45RO-negative cells were positively selected for CCR7, leaving out terminally differentiated effector memory CD45RA+ cells. This table comes from immunoSEQ multiplex PCR, and its TCRdb copy is limited to in-frame clones, with some not included. The data hold hundreds of thousands of clones, with approximately 95% observed a single time. Sequencing used naive CD8+ T cells sorted from blood. The receptors shown here come from a woman aged 25 to 39 in good health.

The V call is TRBV28, the J call TRBJ1-1, with D hard to call. Deletions cut 2 bases from V and 2 bases from J, with 9 bases between. This CDR3 comprises 14 residues. Per germline, CDR1 MDHEN and CDR2 SYDVKM. Here the CDR3 DNA reads TGTGCCAGCAGTTTACGGAGAATTAACACTGAAGCTTTCTTT. This codes for CASSLRRINTEAFF.

The rearrangement uses TRBV27 and TRBJ2-7; a possible D gene is TRBD2 (6 bases). Trimming took off 8 bases at V and 1 base at J, with 21 bases between the two ends. The V gene's germline CDR1 is MNHEY and CDR2 SMNVEV (reference sequence). This CDR3 has 16 residues. CDR3 nucleotide sequence: TGTGCCAGCGCGCCCCTTCTAACGGGAGTATCCTACGAGCAGTACTTC. Translating it yields CASAPLLTGVSYEQYF.

The V call is TRBV14, the J call TRBJ1-4; D gene ambiguous. The CDR3 is made up of 13 amino acids. Germline CDR1 is SGHDN and CDR2 is FVKESK. V lost 0 bases and J lost 7, with 6 bases in between. The CDR3 sequence is CASSQESSEKLFF. The CDR3 DNA reads TGTGCCAGCAGCCAAGAGTCGAGTGAAAAACTGTTTTTT.

The CDR3: CATSRDKPGLAGGWWGYEQYF. For the CDR3, the DNA is TGTGCCACCAGCAGAGATAAACCCGGACTAGCGGGAGGGTGGTGGGGCTACGAGCAGTACTTC. The rearrangement joins TRBV15 to TRBJ2-7, with 15 bases aligning to TRBD2. Trimming cost V 0 bases and J 3 bases; bases outside gene matches: 15. Per germline, CDR1 LNHNV and CDR2 YYDKDF (reference sequence). The CDR3 extends over 21 amino acids.

This rearrangement joins TRBV13 to TRBJ2-1; TRBD2 might be the D (5 bases). Trimming took 5 bases from V and 2 from J, leaving 10 bases between them. The CDR3 totals 14 residues. Germline-derived CDR1 and CDR2 are PRHDT and FYEKMQ (reference sequence). For the CDR3, the DNA is TGTGCCAGCAGCACCGGGGTGGCCTACAATGAGCAGTTCTTC. Its protein product is CASSTGVAYNEQFF.